The clone carrying this T cell receptor beta chain was found a few times. Its target is not known. TCRdb processed the reads anew with MiXCR; each CDR3 protein has one entry. This table holds approximately 400,000 distinct CDR3 sequences, roughly a third found once. This sample was taken from a study of T cell repertoires in cytomegalovirus infection. Study summary: Signatures in public TCR beta sequences pointed to both CMV infection and matching HLA type.

General study findings and limits: There were carriers of CMV plus the relevant HLA, and cumulative public TCR beta family frequency identified them. The ex vivo response was dominated by HLA-C-restricted CMV-specific TCR beta clonotypes.

V lost 8 bases and J 1 base, leaving 14 bases between the germline ends. The germline V gene encodes CDR1 LNHNV and CDR2 YYDKDF (reference sequence). The CDR3 has 14 amino acids. The receptor was isolated from a human donor in good health (CMV status not recorded). Some clones in this sample may be carry-over from other donors' samples. The J gene is TRBJ1-2, the V gene TRBV15; D might be TRBD1 (5 bases). The material sequenced was PBMCs. The CDR3 DNA follows: TGTGCCACCGGAAGAACAGGACTTAACTATGGCTACACCTTC. As protein: CATGRTGLNYGYTF.